This is a list of T cell receptor beta chains from one sample in a study of blood T cell repertoires in COVID-19. The assay was immunoSEQ multiplex PCR, and TCRdb's table has in-frame clones only and misses some. The sample contains roughly 250,000 clones, around 85% of which appear only once. The specimen was peripheral blood. The source is a woman aged 55-75 years with active or convalescent COVID-19. Each CDR3 is given with its conserved first and last residue. A D gene is named only where the DNA matches it firmly. Some rows have no size entry. The others give once, few or many, or a class for an expanded clone.

J gene	D gene	V gene	clone size	CDR3 DNA	CDR3 protein
TRBJ2-1	.	TRBV29-1	.	TGCAGCGTTGGAGCCAGCGGAGACAATGAGCAGTTCTTC	CSVGASGDNEQFF
TRBJ1-2	.	TRBV7-9	.	TGTGCCAGCAGCTTGGCGGGGTGGGGCTACACCTTC	CASSLAGWGYTF
TRBJ1-3	TRBD1	TRBV4-1	few	TGCGCCAGCAGCCAGAACCCGGGGACAGAGGGGACCATATATTTT	CASSQNPGTEGTIYF
TRBJ2-7	TRBD2	TRBV5-1	.	TGCGCCAGCAGCTTGGCACCGGGGGGGCTGAACGAGCAGTACTTC	CASSLAPGGLNEQYF
TRBJ2-1	TRBD1	TRBV7-2	.	TGTGCCAGCAGCGACAGGGTGTCCGACAATGAGCAGTTCTTC	CASSDRVSDNEQFF
TRBJ1-6	.	TRBV7-9	.	TGTGCCAGCACCATGACATCCGATAATTCACCCCTCCACTTT	CASTMTSDNSPLHF
TRBJ2-7	TRBD2	TRBV2	.	TGTGCCAGCATAGGACTAGCGGGAGTTTTCGAGCAGTACTTC	CASIGLAGVFEQYF
TRBJ1-1	.	TRBV27	.	TGTGCCAGCAGTTTGGGGGCGAGGAACACTGAAGCTTTCTTT	CASSLGARNTEAFF
TRBJ2-1	.	TRBV9	.	TGTGCCAGCAGCCCCGGGGGTGTCTACAATGAGCAGTTCTTC	CASSPGGVYNEQFF
TRBJ1-2	.	TRBV19	.	TGTGCCAGTAGTTCGAGGACTAACTATGGCTACACCTTC	CASSSRTNYGYTF
TRBJ2-1	.	TRBV28	.	TGTGCCACCATGCAGGGGAGAGGGCGGATCTTC	CATMQGRGRIF
TRBJ2-1	.	TRBV7-2	.	TGTGCCAGCAGCTTAGCGCCGGACAGTAATGAGCAGTTCTTC	CASSLAPDSNEQFF
TRBJ1-5	TRBD1	TRBV3-1/TRBV3-2	.	TGTGCCAGCAGCCAAGATGCCACAGGGGATGGGCCCCAGCATTTT	CASSQDATGDGPQHF
TRBJ2-1	TRBD2	TRBV29-1	.	TGCAGCGCCGGACTAGCGGGAGAACACAATGAGCAGTTCTTC	CSAGLAGEHNEQFF
TRBJ2-3	TRBD2	TRBV19	.	TGTGCCAGTAGCTACGGCCGGACTAGCGGAAGCACAGATACGCAGTATTTT	CASSYGRTSGSTDTQYF
TRBJ2-2	.	TRBV27	.	TGTGCCAGCAGTTTATACCGGGGTACCGGGGAGCTGTTTTTT	CASSLYRGTGELFF
TRBJ1-1	TRBD1	TRBV9	.	TGTGCCAGCAGCGTAGGTGTGCGACAGGGGGTAGTGAACACTGAAGCTTTCTTT	CASSVGVRQGVVNTEAFF
TRBJ2-5	TRBD1	TRBV4-1	.	TGCGCCAGCAGCCAACTCACAGGGGGCCAAGAGACCCAGTACTTC	CASSQLTGGQETQYF
TRBJ2-1	TRBD2	TRBV7-2	.	TGTGCCAGCAGCCGCCCCGGGACTATAACCACAACACACTACAATGAGCAGTTCTTC	CASSRPGTITTTHYNEQFF
TRBJ2-1	.	TRBV19	.	TGTGCCAGTGGTACTAGGGGAGGCAATGAGCAGTTCTTC	CASGTRGGNEQFF
TRBJ2-7	.	TRBV11-3	.	TGTGCCAGCAGCTCAACAGTCTGGTACTCGAACTACGAGCAGTACTTC	CASSSTVWYSNYEQYF
TRBJ1-6	TRBD1	TRBV27	.	TGTGCCAGCAGGACGCAGGGGGCAGCCTATAATTCACCCCTCCACTTT	CASRTQGAAYNSPLHF
TRBJ1-2	.	TRBV28	.	TGTGCCAGCAGTTCGCTCCGGGGGGCCCACTATGGCTACACCTTC	CASSSLRGAHYGYTF
TRBJ1-1	.	TRBV6-4	.	TGTGCCAGACCACCGATTCTCAACAGGGATGTCGTCACTGAAGCTTTCTTT	CARPPILNRDVVTEAFF
TRBJ2-5	.	TRBV13	once	TGTGCCAGCAGCTCCCATCCGGGACACCCGCAAGAGACCCAGTACTTC	CASSSHPGHPQETQYF
TRBJ2-3	TRBD2	TRBV10-1	once	TGCGCCAGCAGTGATTCCGGACTAGCGGGAGTTTCGGATACGCAGTATTTT	CASSDSGLAGVSDTQYF
TRBJ2-2	.	TRBV15	.	TGTGCCACCAGCAGAGAAAGGGTGAGGGCCGGGGAGCTGTTTTTT	CATSRERVRAGELFF
TRBJ2-2	TRBD2	TRBV2	.	TGTGCCAGCAGCTTGACTAGCGCGAACACCGGGGAGCTGTTTTTT	CASSLTSANTGELFF
TRBJ1-1	.	TRBV29-1	once	TGCAGCGCGATTCCAATGGTAGCGAACACTGAAGCTTTCTTT	CSAIPMVANTEAFF
TRBJ2-5	.	TRBV11-3	.	TGTGCCAGCAGCTTAGATCCGGGGATGGGGACCCAGTACTTC	CASSLDPGMGTQYF
TRBJ1-1	.	TRBV6-5	.	TGTGCCAGCAGTTGGGCCACGAACACTGAAGCTTTCTTT	CASSWATNTEAFF
TRBJ1-2	.	TRBV5-1	.	TGCGCCAGCAGCTTGGAGGGGTCGGTTCTGGGCTACACCTTC	CASSLEGSVLGYTF
TRBJ2-5	.	TRBV18	few	TGTGCCAGCTCACCAACGTCAGCGCGCACCCAAGAGACCCAGTACTTC	CASSPTSARTQETQYF
TRBJ1-2	TRBD1	TRBV7-2	.	TGTGCCAGCAGCTCCTTACAGGGGTTCCATGGCTACACCTTC	CASSSLQGFHGYTF
TRBJ1-2	.	TRBV5-1	once	TGCGCCAGCAGCCCGGGACAAAGCTATGGCTACACCTTC	CASSPGQSYGYTF
TRBJ1-5	.	TRBV19	.	TGTGCCAGTAGTATAGTACAGGGCCACAATCAGCCCCAGCATTTT	CASSIVQGHNQPQHF